These 27 T cell receptor beta chains came from one sample sequenced in a study of blood T cell repertoires in COVID-19. The method was immunoSEQ multiplex PCR; TCRdb's version includes in-frame clones alone and lacks a portion of them. The profile shows approximately 260,000 clones, less than 85% of them singletons. The specimen was peripheral blood. The receptor source for this set is a woman aged 80 or older with active or convalescent COVID-19.

V is TRBV5-1 and J is TRBJ1-3, with unresolved D. The CDR3 is 15 residues long. V was pared by 1 base and J by 4 bases, with 12 bases between. CDR1 and CDR2 (germline): SGHRS, YFSETQ. The CDR3 nucleotides are TGCGCCAGCAGCTTGCTTCCGGGTAACGGAAACACCATATATTTT. Translation: CASSLLPGNGNTIYF.

The V and J genes are TRBV11-2 and TRBJ1-1; D is perhaps TRBD1 (5 bases). Germline CDR1 and CDR2: SGHAT and FQNNGV. The CDR3 runs to 17 residues. The V end lost 1 base, the J end lost 5 bases, and 20 bases lay between the germline ends. The CDR3 sequence: CASSLVAGTLTWTEAFF. CDR3 in DNA: TGTGCCAGCAGCTTAGTAGCAGGGACTCTTACATGGACTGAAGCTTTCTTT.

V usage is TRBV9 and J usage is TRBJ2-7, with unresolved D. Trimming pared 0 bases from V and 4 bases from J, leaving 11 bases between. Germline V gene lookup returns CDR1 SGDLS and CDR2 YYNGEE. The CDR3 runs to 14 residues. CDR3 nucleotide sequence: TGTGCCAGCAGCGTAGCTGCGAACCTATACGAGCAGTACTTC. Its translation is CASSVAANLYEQYF.

V is TRBV3-1 (or the pseudogene TRBV3-2) and J is TRBJ1-4, with D tentatively TRBD1 (5 bases). Germline V lookup: CDR1 LGHDT, CDR2 YNNKEL (reference sequence). This CDR3 region has 18 residues. V was shortened by 0 bases and J by 4 bases, with 18 bases between the two germline ends. The CDR3 bases are TGTGCCAGCAGCCAAGATGCGGTCGGGCGGAGGGGTAATGAAAAACTGTTTTTT. Protein: CASSQDAVGRRGNEKLFF.

V usage is TRBV28 and J usage is TRBJ1-2; no clear D gene. The V gene lost 7 bases and the J gene lost 7 bases, with 10 bases spanning the gap. CDR1 and CDR2 (germline): MDHEN, SYDVKM. This CDR3 has 11 amino acids. CDR3 sequence: CASTITGGYTF. The CDR3 DNA is TGTGCCAGCACGATAACTGGTGGCTACACCTTC.

CDR3 sequence reads: CASSRGGDQPQHF. In nucleotides, the CDR3 is TGTGCCAGCAGTCGGGGGGGCGATCAGCCCCAGCATTTT. The chain recombines TRBV6-5 with TRBJ1-5; a weak D match, TRBD1 (6 bases). The CDR3 is made up of 13 amino acids. CDR1 and CDR2 (germline): MNHEY, SVGAGI. Between the trimmed V and J ends, which lost 5 bases and 5 bases, there was a span of 10 bases.

V and J are TRBV29-1 and TRBJ1-1, with D possibly TRBD1 on 5 matching bases. The germline CDR1 and CDR2 sequences are SQVTM and ANQGSEA. Trimming shortened V by 2 bases and J by 4 bases, and 11 bases separated the two germline ends. The CDR3 contains 13 residues. The CDR3 protein is CSVEHQGGTEAFF. CDR3 sequence (DNA): TGCAGCGTTGAACACCAGGGAGGCACTGAAGCTTTCTTT.

This chain links TRBV5-1 with TRBJ2-3, with a tentative D call TRBD1 (5 bases). Per germline, CDR1 SGHRS and CDR2 YFSETQ. Trimming took 0 bases from V and 2 from J, leaving 13 bases between them. The CDR3 is 16 residues long. CDR3 DNA sequence: TGCGCCAGCAGCTTGGGTTATGGGGCCTTCACAGATACGCAGTATTTT. Translated: CASSLGYGAFTDTQYF.

This chain joins TRBV5-1 and TRBJ1-1; maybe TRBD1 (5 bases). Germline CDR1 reads SGHRS; CDR2 reads YFSETQ. The V gene lost 0 bases and the J gene lost 3 bases, with 9 bases spanning the gap. The length of the CDR3 is 14 residues. The CDR3 is CASSLDRGDTEAFF. The CDR3 DNA sequence: TGCGCCAGCAGCTTGGATCGGGGGGACACTGAAGCTTTCTTT. The complete variable domain, with remaining parts taken from reference TRBV5-1 and TRBJ1-1, reads KAGVTQTPRYLIKTRGQQVTLSCSPISGHRSVSWYQQTPGQGLQFLFEYFSETQRNKGNFPGRFSGRQFSNSRSEMNVSTLELGDSALYLCASSLDRGDTEAFFGQGTRLTVV.

The V call is TRBV6-5, the J call TRBJ1-6; D remains unclear. This CDR3 is built from 16 residues. V dropped 0 bases and J dropped 5 bases, with 11 bases sitting between them. From germline, CDR1 is MNHEY and CDR2 SVGAGI. Here the CDR3 reads CASSYSSSYHNSPLHF. The DNA of the CDR3 is TGTGCCAGCAGTTACTCGTCCAGTTACCATAATTCACCCCTCCACTTT.

On this clone: Other DNA sequences in this sample translate to the same CDR3. The rearrangement links TRBV30 to TRBJ1-3; possible D gene TRBD1, 5 bases. CDR3 length equals 13 residues. CDR1 and CDR2 from the germline V gene are GTSNPN and SVGIG (reference sequence). Trimming cost V 0 bases and J 2 bases, with 5 bases left between them. In DNA form, the CDR3 reads TGTGCCTGGAGTGTGACAGCTGGAAACACCATATATTTT. Protein: CAWSVTAGNTIYF.

The chain has TRBV5-4 and TRBJ1-1, with 12 bases fitting TRBD1. CDR3 size: 16 residues. Germline V gives CDR1 SGHNT, CDR2 YYREEE (reference sequence). Trimming removed 1 base from V and 10 bases from J; junction bases left unmatched: 11. This chain's CDR3 is CASSLLPGQGAGGAFF. For the CDR3, the DNA is TGTGCCAGCAGCTTGTTACCGGGACAGGGGGCCGGGGGAGCTTTCTTT.

The chain uses TRBV20-1 and TRBJ1-1; D possibly corresponds to TRBD1 (5 bases). V lost 5 bases and J lost 6, with 10 bases in between. The CDR3 sequence is 11 residues long. Germline V gene lookup returns CDR1 DFQATT and CDR2 SNEGSKA (reference sequence). CDR3 residues: CSAPTVPEAFF. The DNA for the CDR3 is TGCAGTGCTCCGACAGTGCCTGAAGCTTTCTTT.

This rearrangement joins TRBV5-1 to TRBJ1-1, with TRBD1 matching 10 bases. The CDR3 extends over 15 amino acids. V lost 0 bases to trimming and J lost 4 bases; unmatched junction nucleotides: 3. Germline V gene data show CDR1 as SGHRS and CDR2 as YFSETQ. CDR3 sequence: CASSLAGQGVTEAFF. The CDR3 DNA reads TGCGCCAGCAGCTTGGCCGGACAGGGGGTCACTGAAGCTTTCTTT.

The V call is TRBV28, the J call TRBJ1-5; D possibly corresponds to TRBD1 (6 bases). The V gene lost 2 bases and the J gene lost 3 bases, with 8 bases spanning the gap. Germline CDR1 is MDHEN and CDR2 is SYDVKM. CDR3 length: 14 residues. The CDR3 here is CASSLGQNNQPQHF. CDR3 bases: TGTGCCAGCAGTTTAGGACAGAACAATCAGCCCCAGCATTTT.

This chain links TRBV27 with TRBJ1-5; D unclear. This CDR3 contains 16 residues. V was pared by 1 base and J by 1 base, with 11 bases between. Per the germline V gene, CDR1 is MNHEY and CDR2 is SMNVEV (reference sequence). The CDR3, as DNA: TGTGCCAGCAGTTTATTCTCGGTGATAAGCAATCAGCCCCAGCATTTT. It translates to CASSLFSVISNQPQHF.

The chain has TRBV28 and TRBJ1-2, with 8 bases that match TRBD1. Per germline, CDR1 MDHEN and CDR2 SYDVKM. J was trimmed by 4 bases and V by 6 bases; bases with no gene match: 10. The CDR3 contains 15 residues. The chain's CDR3 is CASSRIDRGGYGYTF. The CDR3 DNA reads as TGTGCCAGCAGCCGTATAGACAGGGGAGGCTATGGCTACACCTTC.

V is TRBV24-1 and J is TRBJ2-3; 8 bases map to TRBD2. V lost 0 bases, J lost 7 bases, and 11 bases stayed unmatched. The CDR3 sequence is 17 residues long. Germline loops: CDR1 KGHDR, CDR2 SFDVKD. The CDR3 bases are TGTGCCACCAGTGATTTGCGCGAGGCGGGGGGTACAAATACGCAGTATTTT. The encoded protein is CATSDLREAGGTNTQYF.

The genes are TRBV2 and TRBJ2-7; 9 bases fit TRBD2. CDR1 SNHLY and CDR2 FYNNEI come from the germline V gene. With 6 bases clipped from V and 7 bases from J, the junction kept 4 bases outside the gene matches. This CDR3 is 12 amino acids long. The chain's CDR3 is CASSSGRREQYF. In DNA form, the CDR3 reads TGTGCCAGCAGCAGCGGGAGGCGGGAGCAGTACTTC.

In its sample, this clone was seen a few times. This chain uses TRBV11-2 with TRBJ2-3, with D perhaps TRBD2 (5 bases). Trimming shortened V by 4 bases and J by 2 bases, and 16 bases separated the two germline ends. The length of the CDR3 is 16 residues. The germline CDR1 and CDR2 sequences are SGHAT and FQNNGV. CDR3 region: CASSSLPGFNTDTQYF. The CDR3, as DNA: TGTGCCAGCAGCTCCCTACCGGGATTCAACACAGATACGCAGTATTTT.

The CDR3 nucleotides read TGTGCCAGCAGCTTAATCCTCGGGGTCCAGTTCTTC. Residues: CASSLILGVQFF. V gene TRBV7-2 combines with J gene TRBJ2-1, with a tentative D call TRBD2 (5 bases). Trimming took off 2 bases at V and 13 bases at J, with 12 bases between the two ends. The CDR3 totals 12 residues. In germline, CDR1 is SGHTA, CDR2 FQGNSA.

This chain uses TRBV27 with TRBJ2-6; a weak D match, TRBD1 (5 bases). Germline CDR1 is MNHEY and CDR2 is SMNVEV (reference sequence). The CDR3 contains 14 residues. V shed 10 bases and J shed 0 bases, with 10 bases lying between them. The CDR3 DNA follows: TGTGCCACACAGGCCAACTCTGGGGCCAACGTCCTGACTTTC. It yields the protein CATQANSGANVLTF. Drawing the rest from reference TRBV27 and TRBJ2-6, the complete variable domain is EAQVTQNPRYLITVTGKKLTVTCSQNMNHEYMSWYRQDPGLGLRQIYYSMNVEVTDKGDVPEGYKVSRKEKRNFPLILESPSPNQTSLYFCATQANSGANVLTFGAGSRLTVL.

This chain connects TRBV24-1 to TRBJ2-7, with 8 positions matching TRBD1. Germline assignment: CDR1 KGHDR and CDR2 SFDVKD. V lost 4 bases to trimming and J lost 11 bases; unmatched junction nucleotides: 9. CDR3 size: 13 residues. CDR3 protein: CATSDGQGRVKYF. The CDR3 DNA follows: TGTGCCACCAGTGACGGACAGGGTCGGGTGAAGTACTTC.

The V call is TRBV12-3 or TRBV12-4, the J call TRBJ1-2; D might be TRBD1 (6 bases). The CDR3 contains 13 residues. Trimming left V 2 bases short and J 4 bases short, with 8 bases between. The CDR3 region is CASSLRTVYGYTF. CDR3 DNA sequence: TGTGCCAGCAGTTTAAGGACAGTCTATGGCTACACCTTC.

V and J are TRBV7-8 and TRBJ1-1; tentative D call: TRBD1 (5 bases). This CDR3 spans 13 amino acids. Germline assignment: CDR1 SGHVS and CDR2 FQNEAQ. V lost 2 bases and J lost 5, with 9 bases in between. The CDR3 DNA is TGTGCCAGCAGCTTACAGGGAGGGACTGAAGCTTTCTTT. Residues: CASSLQGGTEAFF.

The gene calls are TRBV9 and TRBJ1-1, with TRBD1 matching over 10 bases. CDR3 size: 15 residues. V shed 3 bases and J 2 bases; nucleotides not matched to a gene: 4. The germline V gene encodes CDR1 SGDLS and CDR2 YYNGEE. CDR3 DNA sequence: TGTGCCAGCAGCGAGACAGGGGGCGTAAACACTGAAGCTTTCTTT. Amino acid sequence: CASSETGGVNTEAFF.

This clone appeared a single time. The chain has TRBV5-6 and TRBJ2-3; D gene ambiguous. The CDR3 has 14 amino acids. Trimming pared 0 bases from V and 2 bases from J, leaving 7 bases between. Germline lookup yields CDR1 SGHDT and CDR2 YYEEEE. The CDR3 reads CASSLDVFTDTQYF. In DNA form, the CDR3 reads TGTGCCAGCAGCTTGGATGTCTTCACAGATACGCAGTATTTT.